The 2 T cell receptor beta chains given below trace back to one sample, sequenced in a study of CD8+CD57+ T cells in acquired aplastic anemia. Patients who underwent sequencing had shown CD8+CD57+ cell expansion by flow cytometry. Profiles of TCR beta VDJ and CDR3 were generated from a genomic DNA template. Each CDR3 protein gets one entry after TCRdb re-called the reads with MiXCR. The sample lists more than 250,000 distinct CDR3 sequences; 82% were seen once. What was sequenced was sorted CD4+, CD8+, or CD8+CD57+ T cells (not recorded which) from PBMCs. The receptors derive from a human donor with aplastic anemia.

This chain connects TRBV7-2 to TRBJ2-7; 11 bases agree with TRBD2. The CDR3 consists of 17 residues. After removal of 0 bases from V and 3 bases from J, the junction contained 7 bases not matched to a gene. Germline V CDR1 and CDR2: SGHTA, FQGNSA. CDR3 nucleotide sequence: TGTGCCAGCAGCTTAGCCCAGACTAGCGGGGCGTACTACGAGCAGTACTTC. The encoded protein is CASSLAQTSGAYYEQYF.

This clonotype was recorded a few times. The chain uses TRBV29-1 and TRBJ2-7; TRBD1 matches 8 bases. The V and J ends lost 7 bases and 1 base, in that order; junction bases with no gene match: 6. CDR3 length: 13 residues. Germline CDR1 and CDR2: SQVTM and ANQGSEA. CDR3: CSAEGQESYEQYF. The CDR3, as DNA: TGCAGCGCGGAGGGACAGGAGTCCTACGAGCAGTACTTC.